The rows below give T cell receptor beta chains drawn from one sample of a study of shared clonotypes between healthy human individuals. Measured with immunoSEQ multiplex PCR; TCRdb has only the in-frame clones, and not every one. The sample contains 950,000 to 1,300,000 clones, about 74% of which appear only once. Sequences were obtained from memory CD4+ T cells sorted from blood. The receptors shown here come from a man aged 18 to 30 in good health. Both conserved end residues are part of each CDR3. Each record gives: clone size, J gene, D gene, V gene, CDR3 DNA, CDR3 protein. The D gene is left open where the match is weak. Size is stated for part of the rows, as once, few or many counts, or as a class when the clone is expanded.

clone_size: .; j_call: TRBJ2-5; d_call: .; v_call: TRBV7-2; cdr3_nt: TGTGCCAGCAGCCGTACCGCTACTAACACGGGGGAGACCCAGTACTTC; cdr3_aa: CASSRTATNTGETQYF
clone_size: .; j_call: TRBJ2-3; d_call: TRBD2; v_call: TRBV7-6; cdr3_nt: TGTGCCAGCAGCTACCCTAGCGGGAGGTCAGATACGCAGTATTTT; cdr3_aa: CASSYPSGRSDTQYF
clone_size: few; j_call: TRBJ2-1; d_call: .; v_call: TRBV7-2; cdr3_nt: TGTGCCAGCAGCGGCAGGTACGCCAACAATGAGCAGTTCTTC; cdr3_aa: CASSGRYANNEQFF
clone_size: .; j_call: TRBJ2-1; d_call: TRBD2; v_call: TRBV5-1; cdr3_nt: TGCGCCAGCAGCCCGGGACTAGCGGGAGTTGAGCAGTTCTTC; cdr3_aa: CASSPGLAGVEQFF
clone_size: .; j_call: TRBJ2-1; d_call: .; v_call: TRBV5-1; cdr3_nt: TGCGCCAGCAGCTTGGGCGTGGACTCCTACTACAATGAGCAGTTCTTC; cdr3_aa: CASSLGVDSYYNEQFF
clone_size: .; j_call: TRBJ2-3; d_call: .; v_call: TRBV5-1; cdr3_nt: TGCGCCAGCAGCTTAGAGAGGAGCACAGATACGCAGTATTTT; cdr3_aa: CASSLERSTDTQYF
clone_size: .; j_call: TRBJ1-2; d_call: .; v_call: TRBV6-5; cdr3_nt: TGTGCCAGCAAAAAAACGGGCCTTCCAGGCTACACCTTC; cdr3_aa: CASKKTGLPGYTF
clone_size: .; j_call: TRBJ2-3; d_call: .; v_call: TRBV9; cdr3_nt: TGTGCCAGCAAAGCGACCGCTACCCCTGGCACAGATACGCAGTATTTT; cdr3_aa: CASKATATPGTDTQYF
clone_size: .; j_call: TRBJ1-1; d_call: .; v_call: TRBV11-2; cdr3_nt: TGTGCCAGCAGCTTAGAGTGGGGCGGTTTGGAAGCTTTCTTT; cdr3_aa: CASSLEWGGLEAFF
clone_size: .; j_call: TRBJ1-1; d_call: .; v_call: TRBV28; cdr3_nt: TGTGCCAGCAGTTTATTCGGTTTTACTGAAGCTTTCTTT; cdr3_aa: CASSLFGFTEAFF
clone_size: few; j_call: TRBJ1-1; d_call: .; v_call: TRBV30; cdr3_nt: TGTGCCTGGAGAGAAATCTATACTGAAGCTTTCTTT; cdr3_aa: CAWREIYTEAFF
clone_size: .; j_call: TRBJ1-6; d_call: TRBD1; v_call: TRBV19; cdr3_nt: TGTGCCAGTAGTGCTCGGACAGGGACCAATTCACCCCTCCACTTT; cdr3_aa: CASSARTGTNSPLHF
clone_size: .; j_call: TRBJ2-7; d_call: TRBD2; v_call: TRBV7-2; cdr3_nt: TGTGCCAGCAGCCCACTAGCGGCGGTCGAGCAGTACTTC; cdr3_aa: CASSPLAAVEQYF
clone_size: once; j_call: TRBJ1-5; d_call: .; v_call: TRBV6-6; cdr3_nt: TGTGCCAGCAGTCGGGGCGTGATGAGCAATCAGCCCCAGCATTTT; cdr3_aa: CASSRGVMSNQPQHF
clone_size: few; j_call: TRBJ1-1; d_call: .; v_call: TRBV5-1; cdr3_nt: TGCGCCAGCTCGGGGCAGCCTAACACTGAAGCTTTCTTT; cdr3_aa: CASSGQPNTEAFF
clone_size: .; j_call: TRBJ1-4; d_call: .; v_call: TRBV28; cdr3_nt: TGTGCCAGCAGCACCCAGCAGACGAATGAAAAACTGTTTTTT; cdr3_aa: CASSTQQTNEKLFF
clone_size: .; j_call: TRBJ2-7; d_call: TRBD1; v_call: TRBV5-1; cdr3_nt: TGCGCCAGCAGCGAGGACAGGCCCTACGAGCAGTACTTC; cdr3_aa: CASSEDRPYEQYF
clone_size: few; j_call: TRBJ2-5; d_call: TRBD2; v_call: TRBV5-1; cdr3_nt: TGCGCCAGCAGCCTGGTAGCGGGAGTGGAGACCCAGTACTTC; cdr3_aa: CASSLVAGVETQYF
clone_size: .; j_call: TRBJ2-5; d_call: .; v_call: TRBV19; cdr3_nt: TGTGCCACTAAACGGGACGGGACGGAGACCCAGTACTTC; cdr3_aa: CATKRDGTETQYF
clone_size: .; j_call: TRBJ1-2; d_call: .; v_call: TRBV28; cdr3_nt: TGTGCCAGCAGTTTGGACGGGGGTAACTATGGCTACACCTTC; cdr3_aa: CASSLDGGNYGYTF
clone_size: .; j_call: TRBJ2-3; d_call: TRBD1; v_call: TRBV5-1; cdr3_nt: TGCGCCAGCAGCTTGGCCGGACAGGGGTCCGATACGCAGTATTTT; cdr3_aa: CASSLAGQGSDTQYF
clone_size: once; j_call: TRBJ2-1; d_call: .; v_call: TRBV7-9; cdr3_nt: TGTGCCAGCAGCCCCCGACTTTACAATGAGCAGTTCTTC; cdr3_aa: CASSPRLYNEQFF
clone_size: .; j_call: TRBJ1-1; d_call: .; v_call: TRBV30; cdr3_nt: TGTGCCTGGAGTCATACGAACACTGAAGCTTTCTTT; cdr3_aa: CAWSHTNTEAFF
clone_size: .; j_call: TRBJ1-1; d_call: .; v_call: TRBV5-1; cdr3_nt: TGCGCCAGCTCGCGCCTTCAAACGAACACTGAAGCTTTCTTT; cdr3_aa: CASSRLQTNTEAFF